The clone carrying this T cell receptor (beta chain) was detected ten times or more. The data stem from a study of T-cell reconstitution after alpha-beta-depleted transplantation in children. Germline V gene data show CDR1 as LGHNA and CDR2 as YNFKEQ. V lost 3 bases to trimming and J lost 5 bases; unmatched junction nucleotides: 4. The CDR3 is made up of 14 amino acids. Molecular barcoding with unique molecular identifiers was used for the TCRbeta library. Using its own MiXCR run on the PCR reads, TCRdb lists one record per CDR3 protein. Among a few hundred thousand distinct CDR3 sequences listed, about 20% were seen once.

The receptor was derived from a human donor who donated a stem cell graft to a child with acute myeloid leukemia. This chain connects TRBV4-2 to TRBJ2-1; TRBD2 matches 7 bases. The sequenced sample was PBMCs from the stem cell graft donor, obtained from the stem cell graft. The chain's CDR3 is CASSHVGGNNEQFF. The CDR3 DNA reads TGTGCCAGCAGCCATGTGGGAGGGAACAATGAGCAGTTCTTC.